This TCR beta chain came from a study of T cell responses to AZD1222 COVID-19 vaccine listed by TCRdb under 2021. Regarding the complete study: AZD1222 recipients with second doses at about 4 weeks or about 12 weeks were pooled, because spike-specific TCR depth and breadth did not differ between schedules. TCR sequencing covered roughly 230 trial participants: 200 to 210 given two doses of AZD1222 and about 26 given two doses of MenACWY control vaccine. Trial participants were enrolled by age into subgroups of 18-55, 56-69 and 70-plus years, and around 150, 28 and 57 TCR-sequenced participants, respectively, were included in these subgroups. Study-wide findings and limitations: Because no day 14 peak-response samples were available, the repertoires could be characterized only after the peak T cell response. Vaccine-associated CD4 TCRs spanned the whole spike protein, with dominant responses in regions 160-218 and 743-854. Epitopes outside the regions mutated in the B.1.351 and B.1.1.7 variants were reportedly recognized by nearly half of the unique spike-specific TCRs. Participants were mostly white British and included more females than males, and it was suggested by the authors that clonal diversity may have been underestimated. After two AZD1222 doses, spike-specific TCR breadth and depth were significantly higher than at day 0 and than in MenACWY recipients. In the small 56-69-year group, the increase in depth fell short of significance, most likely because of low power. Conclusions about previously exposed vaccinees were limited because only six or seven AZD1222 recipients were SARS-CoV-2 seropositive at baseline.

A remark on this clone: Its cognate antigen has yet to be identified. Qualities for individual bases were not recorded, and no much larger clone is one base off.

The CDR3 regions of human TCRbeta chains were subjected to immunosequencing. The original pipeline was this. Repertoire TCRs were matched against a reference library of SARS-CoV-2-specific TCRs generated with the MIRA antigen-specificity platform. Breadth was defined as the fraction of unique TCRs that were SARS-CoV-2-associated, and depth was defined as the fraction of total T cells that were SARS-CoV-2-associated. Each spike-specific TCR was assigned to its reactive spike region and to a CD4 or CD8 class using the MIRA data. Log10-transformed breadth and depth values were compared by one-way ANOVA with Sidak's multiple comparisons tests. TCRdb took over this immuneACCESS table, retaining in-frame rearrangements with V and J assigned. Such tables are incomplete; in checked studies, under half of the missing clones stem from an unresolved V gene, and the remainder is unexplained. Clone size and V and J calls were adopted from that table, with D and trimming inferred from the DNA. This sample comprises over 140,000 clones, over 85% of them detected only once. About 5% of the sample lies in the top ten.

The time point label corresponds to: baseline before first vaccination. Vaccinee samples were obtained from the UK trials COV001 and COV002, which included a single-blind randomized controlled phase 2/3 trial of AZD1222 (ChAdOx1 nCoV-19) in healthy adults. For TCRbeta chain sequencing, PBMC samples from trial participants were taken at day 0 and at day 28 after the second dose. Via the germline V gene, CDR1 is SGDLS and CDR2 YYNGEE. The CDR3 runs 15 residues from the cysteine to the phenylalanine. Only the CDR3 region is kept as DNA, spanning 45 bases read in frame from base 1. V trim: 0 bases; J trim: 4 bases; unmatched bases: 6.

The TCR sequence derives from an adult in good health. Rearrangement joined TRBV9 to TRBJ2-5; 7 junctional bases match TRBD2. The sample in question was peripheral blood, obtained on day 0 of AZD1222 vaccination. The CDR3 here reads CASSVDMGEGETQYF. In nucleotides, the sequence is TGTGCCAGCAGCGTAGATATGGGGGAGGGAGAGACCCAGTACTTC.